The clone carrying this TCR beta chain was seen just once. Original methodology: Using reference gene primer amplification, nucleated cell counts were estimated. Sequencing used immunoSEQ multiplex PCR; TCRdb keeps in-frame clones, though not all of them. The V and J calls and clone size are taken from that table; D and trimming were inferred from the DNA. The table has tens of thousands of clones, about 90% seen once; the top ten hold less than 8.5%. These data belong to a study of blood T cell repertoires in COVID-19. In the study overall: Samples came from the United States, Italy and Spain, spanning acute and convalescent COVID-19. In each case, the material was cDNA or gDNA derived from T cells, B-cell-depleted T cells, or PBMCs.

This CDR3 is built from 15 residues. V was pared by 3 bases and J by 5 bases, with 9 bases of the junction left unmatched. The germline CDR1 and CDR2 sequences are LNHDA and SQIVND (reference sequence). This chain joins TRBV19 and TRBJ2-5, with 7 bases lining up with TRBD2. This receptor was identified in a man aged 50 to 59 with acute or convalescent COVID-19. The sequenced material came from peripheral blood. CDR3 DNA: TGTGCCAGTAGTATTGTGGGGGGGGGATTGGAGACCCAGTACTTC. It is translated as CASSIVGGGLETQYF.